The subject of this entry is one T cell receptor beta chain. Through a sample-barcoded 5' primer and a J-beta primer mix, a second PCR was run for roughly 6 to 11 cycles. TCRdb reprocessed the 5' RACE reads with MiXCR, giving one entry per CDR3 protein. Seen here are 700,000 or so distinct CDR3 sequences, about 43% observed once, and the top ten hold about 32%. This record belongs to a study of blood T cells in healthy people across ages. As for the study in general: Per every two T cells, about one barcoded beta molecule was captured by template switching.

This CDR3 has 16 residues. Between the trimmed V and J ends, which lost 1 base and 2 bases, there was a span of 13 bases. The germline CDR1 and CDR2 sequences are SGDLS and YYNGEE. This sequence was found in a man older than 75 in good health. Sequenced material: blood. J is TRBJ2-1 and V is TRBV9; D not certain. CDR3 sequence (DNA): TGTGCCAGCAGCGTATTGCGGCAGGTTACCTACAATGAGCAGTTCTTC. It is translated as CASSVLRQVTYNEQFF.